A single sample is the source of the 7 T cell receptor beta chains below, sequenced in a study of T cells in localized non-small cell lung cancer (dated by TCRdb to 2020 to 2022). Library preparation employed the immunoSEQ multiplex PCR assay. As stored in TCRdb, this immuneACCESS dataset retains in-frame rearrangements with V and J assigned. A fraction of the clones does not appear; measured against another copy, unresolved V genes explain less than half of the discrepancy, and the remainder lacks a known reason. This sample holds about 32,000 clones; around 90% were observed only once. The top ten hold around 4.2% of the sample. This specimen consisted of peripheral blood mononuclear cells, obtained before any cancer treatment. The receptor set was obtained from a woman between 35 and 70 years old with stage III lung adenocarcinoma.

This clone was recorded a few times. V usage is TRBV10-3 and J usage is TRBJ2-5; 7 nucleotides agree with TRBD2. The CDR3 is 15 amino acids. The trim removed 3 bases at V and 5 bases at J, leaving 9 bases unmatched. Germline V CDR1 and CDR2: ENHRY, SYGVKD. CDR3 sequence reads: CAISDRWEGQETQYF. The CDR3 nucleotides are TGTGCCATCAGTGATCGGTGGGAGGGCCAGGAGACCCAGTACTTC.

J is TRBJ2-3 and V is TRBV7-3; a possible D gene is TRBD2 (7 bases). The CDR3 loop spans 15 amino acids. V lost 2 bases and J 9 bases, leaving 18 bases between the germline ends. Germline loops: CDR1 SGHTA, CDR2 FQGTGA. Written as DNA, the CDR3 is TGTGCCAGCAGCTTATATGAGACTAGCACAGGGACGCAGTATTTT. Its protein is CASSLYETSTGTQYF.

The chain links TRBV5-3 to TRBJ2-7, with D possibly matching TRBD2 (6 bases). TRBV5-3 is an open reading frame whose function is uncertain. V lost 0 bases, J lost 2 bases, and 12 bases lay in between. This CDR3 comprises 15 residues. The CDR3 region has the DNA TGTGCCAGAAGCTTGGGCTGGGAGGCCCCCTACGAGCAGTACTTC. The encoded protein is CARSLGWEAPYEQYF.

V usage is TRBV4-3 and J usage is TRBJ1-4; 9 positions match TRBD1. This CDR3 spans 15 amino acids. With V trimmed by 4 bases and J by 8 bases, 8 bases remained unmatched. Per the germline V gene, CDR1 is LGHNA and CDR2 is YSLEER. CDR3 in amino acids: CASSPRQGEVEKLFF. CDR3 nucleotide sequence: TGCGCCAGCAGCCCCCGACAGGGGGAAGTGGAAAAACTGTTTTTT.

The CDR3 loop reads CAIRGPGAHEQYF. For the CDR3, the DNA is TGTGCCATCAGGGGGCCAGGGGCACACGAGCAGTACTTC. The rearrangement uses TRBV10-3 and TRBJ2-7; a possible D gene is TRBD1 (6 bases). Per germline, CDR1 ENHRY and CDR2 SYGVKD. V lost 6 bases, J lost 5 bases, and 14 bases lay in between. This CDR3 has 13 residues.

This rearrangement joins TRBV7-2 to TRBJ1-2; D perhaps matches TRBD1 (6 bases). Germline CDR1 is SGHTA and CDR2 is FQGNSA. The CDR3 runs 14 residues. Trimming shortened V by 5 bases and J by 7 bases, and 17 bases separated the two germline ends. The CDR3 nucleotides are TGTGCCAGCAGCAAAGGGGGGGATTCGGTTGGCTACACCTTC. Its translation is CASSKGGDSVGYTF. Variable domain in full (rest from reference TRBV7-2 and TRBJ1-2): GAGVSQSPSNKVTEKGKDVELRCDPISGHTALYWYRQSLGQGLEFLIYFQGNSAPDKSGLPSDRFSAERTGGSVSTLTIQRTQQEDSAVYLCASSKGGDSVGYTFGSGTRLTVV.

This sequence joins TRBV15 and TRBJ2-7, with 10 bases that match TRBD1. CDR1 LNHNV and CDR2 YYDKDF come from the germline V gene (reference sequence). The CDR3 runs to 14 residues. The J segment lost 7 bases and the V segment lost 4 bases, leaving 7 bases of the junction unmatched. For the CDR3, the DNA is TGTGCCACCAGCATCCGGACAGGGGGAAGGGAGCAGTACTTC. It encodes CATSIRTGGREQYF.